The 27 T cell receptor beta chains listed next were all sequenced from one sample in a study of shared clonotypes between healthy human individuals. Sequencing was performed with immunoSEQ multiplex PCR; in TCRdb, only in-frame clones are kept and a portion is missing. The table lists roughly 510,000 clones, around 79% of them singletons. The specimen sequenced was PBMCs. The receptors were gathered from a woman aged 40 to 50 in good health. Some clones in this sample may be carry-over from other donors' samples.

CDR3 residues: CASSVDRAGANVLTF. The CDR3 nucleotides are TGTGCCAGCAGTGTAGATAGGGCCGGGGCCAACGTCCTGACTTTC. V is TRBV2 and J is TRBJ2-6; D is unresolved. Trimming stripped 4 bases from V and 4 bases from J, with 11 bases between. The CDR3 runs to 15 residues. Germline values: CDR1 SNHLY, CDR2 FYNNEI.

The chain couples TRBV28 to TRBJ1-2; D unresolved. V was pared by 6 bases and J by 4 bases, with 15 bases between. Germline CDR1 is MDHEN and CDR2 is SYDVKM. CDR3 length equals 14 residues. CDR3 protein: CASSQAEHLYGYTF. CDR3 nucleotide sequence: TGTGCCAGCAGCCAAGCTGAGCACCTCTATGGCTACACCTTC.

This clone was recorded only once. The chain has TRBV5-1 and TRBJ1-1; a weak D match, TRBD1 (5 bases). The CDR3 runs to 15 residues. Looked up from germline, CDR1 is SGHRS and CDR2 is YFSETQ. The V end lost 4 bases, the J end lost 2 bases, and 15 bases lay between the germline ends. CDR3 DNA: TGCGCCAGCAGCCCAAGGGTGGGGCAAAACACTGAAGCTTTCTTT. This codes for CASSPRVGQNTEAFF.

V usage is TRBV5-4 and J usage is TRBJ2-3, with TRBD2 identical over 8 bases. CDR3 length equals 15 residues. Trimming took 0 bases from V and 1 from J; bases not matched to a gene: 1. The germline gives CDR1 SGHNT, CDR2 YYREEE (reference sequence). The CDR3 region is CASSLALAGTDTQYF. The CDR3 nucleotides are TGTGCCAGCAGCTTGGCACTAGCGGGCACAGATACGCAGTATTTT.

The chain carries TRBV6-1 and TRBJ2-7, with 8 bases lining up with TRBD1. The CDR3 has 14 residues. CDR1 and CDR2 (germline): MNHNS, SASEGT. The junction had 10 bases not matched to a gene; V was cut back by 6 bases and J by 6 bases. DNA of the CDR3: TGTGCCAGCAGGGAGACAGGGGTCCGGACCGAGCAGTACTTC. Protein product: CASRETGVRTEQYF.

This clone was counted once. This chain uses TRBV7-2 with TRBJ2-5; no reliable D call. Germline CDR1 and CDR2: SGHTA and FQGNSA. The CDR3 is 13 amino acids. Trimming cost V 1 base and J 5 bases, with 8 bases left between them. CDR3 sequence reads: CASSLDLGETQYF. CDR3 in DNA: TGTGCCAGCAGCTTAGATCTGGGTGAGACCCAGTACTTC.

This clone has more than one count but fewer than ten. The V gene is TRBV15, the J gene TRBJ2-5, with 13 bases that match TRBD2. The better agreement between TRBJ2-7 and the DNA end casts doubt on the J call. The CDR3 runs to 16 residues. Germline CDR1 reads LNHNV; CDR2 reads YYDKDF (reference sequence). CDR3 region: CATSKGLAGVSYEQYF. In nucleotides, the CDR3 is TGTGCCACCAGCAAAGGACTAGCGGGAGTATCCTACGAGCAGTACTTC.

Note on this clone: A read error may be the cause here, since a much bigger clone is one base away. Other DNA sequences in this specimen translate into the identical CDR3. V is TRBV25-1 and J is TRBJ1-1; D unclear. This CDR3 has 14 amino acids. Germline V gives CDR1 MGHDK, CDR2 SYGVNS. CDR3 in DNA: TGTGCCAGCAGTCCCCCGGCAGACAACACCGAAGCTTTCTTT. Translating it yields CASSPPADNTEAFF.

This clone came up many times. The chain employs TRBV9 and TRBJ1-1, with TRBD1 as a possible D gene (6 bases). There are 16 residues in the CDR3. The germline V and J ends were trimmed by 1 base and 3 bases, with 16 bases remaining between them. The germline V gene has CDR1 SGDLS and CDR2 YYNGEE. The CDR3 DNA follows: TGTGCCAGCAGCGTAACTCAGGGGCCGAGGGACACTGAAGCTTTCTTT. Translating gives CASSVTQGPRDTEAFF.

Turning to this clone: At the DNA level, this CDR3 is encoded by other sequences in the same sample as well. In nucleotides, the CDR3 is TGCGCCAGCAGCTTGGATGGCACAGATACGCAGTATTTT. The encoded protein is CASSLDGTDTQYF. This chain uses TRBV5-1 with TRBJ2-3, with unresolved D. Trimming cost V 0 bases and J 1 base, with 3 bases left between them. Germline CDR1 reads SGHRS; CDR2 reads YFSETQ. This CDR3 comprises 13 residues.

The rearrangement joins TRBV2 to TRBJ1-4, with D unclear. The V end was cut by 3 bases, the J end by 0 bases, with 14 bases between. CDR3 length equals 17 residues. Germline V gene data show CDR1 as SNHLY and CDR2 as FYNNEI. CDR3 region: CASSESRRATTNEKLFF. For the CDR3, the DNA is TGTGCCAGCAGTGAGTCGCGTCGGGCCACAACTAATGAAAAACTGTTTTTT.

The chain links TRBV5-1 to TRBJ2-1; 12 nucleotides match TRBD2. V trimming: 1 base; J trimming: 9 bases; junction bases outside the gene matches: 5. Germline V CDR1 and CDR2: SGHRS, YFSETQ. CDR3 length: 15 amino acids. CDR3 in DNA: TGCGCCAGCAGCTTGAGGACTAGCGGGACCGGTGAGCAGTTCTTC. Translating gives CASSLRTSGTGEQFF. The whole variable domain, filled in from reference TRBV5-1 and TRBJ2-1, reads KAGVTQTPRYLIKTRGQQVTLSCSPISGHRSVSWYQQTPGQGLQFLFEYFSETQRNKGNFPGRFSGRQFSNSRSEMNVSTLELGDSALYLCASSLRTSGTGEQFFGPGTRLTVL.

Concerning this clone: A far larger clone is only one base removed, so a read error is likely. This chain joins TRBV7-3 and TRBJ1-5; D perhaps matches TRBD1 (6 bases). CDR3 size: 13 residues. V lost 1 base and J 5 bases, leaving 6 bases between the germline ends. The germline gives CDR1 SGHTA, CDR2 FQGTGA. The CDR3 nucleotides are TGTGCCAGCAGCTTAAAGGGGGATCAGCCCCAGCATTTT. Translated, it gives CASSLKGDQPQHF.

The chain joins TRBV11-2 to TRBJ2-6; TRBD1 matches 8 bases. The V gene's germline CDR1 is SGHAT and CDR2 FQNNGV. The junction had 7 bases not matched to a gene; V was cut back by 5 bases and J by 1 base. The CDR3 is 17 residues long. CDR3 DNA: TGTGCCAGCAGCGGGGCAGGGGGCGCTTCTGGGGCCAACGTCCTGACTTTC. The encoded protein is CASSGAGGASGANVLTF. The complete variable domain, with remaining parts taken from reference TRBV11-2 and TRBJ2-6, reads EAGVAQSPRYKIIEKRQSVAFWCNPISGHATLYWYQQILGQGPKLLIQFQNNGVVDDSQLPKDRFSAERLKGVDSTLKIQPAKLEDSAVYLCASSGAGGASGANVLTFGAGSRLTVL.

This clone was observed once. CDR3 in amino acids: CASSYRLAAMGAEQFF. Here the CDR3 DNA reads TGTGCCAGCAGTTACAGGCTAGCGGCCATGGGGGCCGAGCAGTTCTTC. This chain connects TRBV6-6 to TRBJ2-1; a possible D gene is TRBD2 (7 bases). Germline V gene data show CDR1 as MNHNY and CDR2 as SVGAGI (reference sequence). There are 16 residues in the CDR3. V was trimmed by 2 bases and J by 10 bases, leaving 21 bases between them.

CDR3 sequence: CATNLPGTGAFF. CDR3 in DNA: TGTGCCACCAACCTACCCGGGACCGGTGCTTTCTTT. The chain combines TRBV28 with TRBJ1-1; perhaps TRBD1 as D (5 bases). V lost 10 bases and J lost 11, with 20 bases in between. The germline V gene has CDR1 MDHEN and CDR2 SYDVKM. The CDR3 spans 12 residues.

The chain links TRBV19 to TRBJ1-5, with D uncertain. Deletions cut 4 bases from V and 4 bases from J, with 8 bases between. Per the germline V gene, CDR1 is LNHDA and CDR2 is SQIVND (reference sequence). The CDR3 contains 13 residues. CDR3 in DNA: TGTGCCAGTAGTACGGATCTGAATCAGCCCCAGCATTTT. It codes for CASSTDLNQPQHF.

V is TRBV5-5 and J is TRBJ2-1, with TRBD2 as a possible D gene (6 bases). The germline V gene encodes CDR1 SGHKS and CDR2 YYEKEE (reference sequence). The V end was cut by 3 bases, the J end by 6 bases, with 13 bases between. The CDR3 is 14 amino acids. CDR3 in amino acids: CASSWEAPLNEQFF. Written as DNA, the CDR3 is TGTGCCAGCAGCTGGGAGGCCCCCCTCAATGAGCAGTTCTTC. The full variable domain, in which reference TRBV5-5 and TRBJ2-1 provide the parts outside the CDR3, is DAGVTQSPTHLIKTRGQQVTLRCSPISGHKSVSWYQQVLGQGPQFIFQYYEKEERGRGNFPDRFSARQFPNYSSELNVNALLLGDSALYLCASSWEAPLNEQFFGPGTRLTVL.

The chain combines TRBV29-1 with TRBJ1-2, with D possibly being TRBD1 (6 bases). This CDR3 spans 10 amino acids. CDR1 and CDR2 (germline): SQVTM, ANQGSEA. V was pared by 8 bases and J by 8 bases, with 12 bases between. DNA for the CDR3: TGCAGCACCGGGGGGCCCGGCTACACCTTC. Protein: CSTGGPGYTF.

The rearrangement links TRBV7-3 to TRBJ2-7; 10 bases agree with TRBD2. This CDR3 is 17 amino acids long. Germline CDR1 reads SGHTA; CDR2 reads FQGTGA. The V gene end was trimmed by 0 bases and the J gene end by 3 bases; junction bases not matched to a gene: 8. CDR3 loop: CASSLTPLSSGSYEQYF. As DNA, the CDR3 is TGTGCCAGCAGCTTAACTCCACTCTCTAGCGGGAGCTACGAGCAGTACTTC.

V gene TRBV19 combines with J gene TRBJ1-2; 7 bases are shared with TRBD1. The germline V gene encodes CDR1 LNHDA and CDR2 SQIVND (reference sequence). The CDR3 runs 13 residues. The V gene end was trimmed by 5 bases and the J gene end by 7 bases; junction bases not matched to a gene: 7. CDR3 sequence: CASSSGTAGGYTF. As DNA, the CDR3 is TGTGCCAGTAGTTCCGGGACAGCCGGTGGCTACACCTTC.

CDR3 sequence reads: CASKVSGQETQYF. In DNA form, the CDR3 reads TGTGCCAGTAAAGTTAGCGGGCAAGAGACCCAGTACTTC. The chain combines TRBV19 with TRBJ2-5; TRBD2 matches at 7 bases. Germline V gene sequence: CDR1 LNHDA, CDR2 SQIVND (reference sequence). This CDR3 has 13 amino acids. V shed 7 bases and J 2 bases; nucleotides not matched to a gene: 4.

The rearrangement joins TRBV29-1 to TRBJ2-7; 12 bases fit TRBD2. The CDR3 is made up of 16 amino acids. The germline gives CDR1 SQVTM, CDR2 ANQGSEA. V gave up 0 bases and J gave up 4 bases; unmatched junction bases: 7. CDR3 sequence: CSVEDPLAGGPYEQYF. The CDR3 DNA reads as TGCAGCGTTGAAGATCCGCTAGCGGGAGGGCCTTACGAGCAGTACTTC.

This clone was detected only a few times. The V gene is TRBV19, the J gene TRBJ2-2; D uncertain. Germline V CDR1 and CDR2: LNHDA, SQIVND (reference sequence). The length of the CDR3 is 14 residues. The V end was cut by 1 base, the J end by 1 base, with 4 bases between. CDR3 in amino acids: CASSIVVNTGELFF. In DNA form, the CDR3 reads TGTGCCAGTAGTATAGTCGTGAACACCGGGGAGCTGTTTTTT.

This chain joins TRBV6-1 and TRBJ1-5; D is ambiguous. This CDR3 has 16 residues. Germline V CDR1 and CDR2: MNHNS, SASEGT. The V end lost 4 bases, the J end lost 2 bases, and 15 bases lay between the germline ends. The CDR3 sequence: CASSVKSPRGNQPQHF. In DNA form, the CDR3 reads TGTGCCAGCAGTGTAAAATCTCCTCGGGGCAATCAGCCCCAGCATTTT.

This clone was seen ten or more times. This chain links TRBV6-1 with TRBJ2-1, with 13 bases identical to TRBD2. The CDR3 is 15 residues long. Germline lookup yields CDR1 MNHNS and CDR2 SASEGT. V dropped 7 bases and J dropped 7; count of bases not matched to a gene: 7. The CDR3 sequence: CASNVLAGGPNEQFF. In DNA, the CDR3 is TGTGCCAGCAATGTACTAGCGGGAGGGCCAAATGAGCAGTTCTTC.

The gene calls are TRBV7-8 and TRBJ2-7, with D possibly being TRBD1 (6 bases). The CDR3 is 15 residues long. The germline V gene has CDR1 SGHVS and CDR2 FQNEAQ. Trimming cost V 1 base and J 2 bases, with 12 bases left between them. As DNA, the CDR3 is TGTGCCAGCAGCTTAGGACAGGCAAAAACCTACGAGCAGTACTTC. Its protein product is CASSLGQAKTYEQYF. Combining the CDR3 with reference TRBV7-8 and TRBJ2-7 gives the whole variable domain GAGVSQSPRYKVAKRGQDVALRCDPISGHVSLFWYQQALGQGPEFLTYFQNEAQLDKSGLPSDRFFAERPEGSVSTLKIQRTQQEDSAVYLCASSLGQAKTYEQYFGPGTRLTVT.